The 10 T cell receptor beta chains listed next were all sequenced from one sample in a study of blood T cells in healthy people across ages. Together with a sample-barcoded 5' primer, a J-beta primer mix was included in a second PCR lasting about 7 to 11 cycles. From the 5' RACE reads, TCRdb called clonotypes with MiXCR, one entry per CDR3 protein. This table holds about 600,000 distinct CDR3 sequences, roughly 48% found once. Sequenced input: blood. These receptors were collected from a man older than 75 in good health.

Ten or more counts support this clonotype. The chain links TRBV27 to TRBJ1-2; 7 nucleotides line up with TRBD1. Germline V lookup: CDR1 MNHEY, CDR2 SMNVEV (reference sequence). CDR3 length: 13 residues. The J segment lost 4 bases and the V segment lost 5 bases, leaving 4 bases of the junction unmatched. In nucleotides, the CDR3 is TGTGCCAGCAGTCCGGACAGGCGCTATGGCTACACCTTC. Translated, it gives CASSPDRRYGYTF.

As to this clonotype: A much larger clone differs from this one at a single base, so this may be a read error. The chain links TRBV6-6 to TRBJ2-7, with unresolved D. CDR1 is MNHNY and CDR2 is SVGAGI in the germline V gene (reference sequence). Between the trimmed V and J ends, which lost 4 bases and 10 bases, there was a span of 8 bases. The CDR3 has 10 residues. The DNA of the CDR3 is TGTGCCAGCAGTTGGTCACCTCAGTACTTC. This gives the protein CASSWSPQYF.

This clonotype was seen only a few times. CDR3 sequence: CASSGRTSGGDEQFF. The CDR3 DNA follows: TGTGCCAGCAGCGGTAGGACTAGCGGGGGCGATGAGCAGTTCTTC. The V and J genes are TRBV7-2 and TRBJ2-1, with 13 bases fitting TRBD2. Germline trimming cut 5 bases from V and 8 bases from J; bases unmatched to any gene: 6. The CDR3 has 15 amino acids. The V gene's germline CDR1 is SGHTA and CDR2 FQGNSA.

V gene TRBV27 combines with J gene TRBJ2-7; tentatively, D is TRBD2 (5 bases). This CDR3 comprises 12 residues. Germline V CDR1 and CDR2: MNHEY, SMNVEV (reference sequence). V lost 5 bases and J 6 bases, leaving 11 bases between the germline ends. DNA of the CDR3: TGTGCCAGCAGTCCTCCGGGGTCCGAGCAGTACTTC. It encodes CASSPPGSEQYF.

The gene calls are TRBV10-3 and TRBJ2-2; D not certain. The length of the CDR3 is 12 residues. Looked up from germline, CDR1 is ENHRY and CDR2 is SYGVKD. The ends were cut back, 4 bases at V and 4 bases at J, with 4 bases in the middle. The CDR3 loop reads CAISGGTGELFF. The CDR3 DNA follows: TGTGCCATCAGTGGGGGCACCGGGGAGCTGTTTTTT.

The rearrangement uses TRBV5-1 and TRBJ1-6; D remains unclear. The CDR3 loop spans 15 amino acids. Germline loops: CDR1 SGHRS, CDR2 YFSETQ. V was trimmed by 4 bases and J by 9 bases, leaving 17 bases between them. The CDR3 DNA reads TGCGCCAGCAGCCGTGATGACGGGAGAAGTTCACCCCTCCACTTT. It is translated as CASSRDDGRSSPLHF. The entire variable domain, with the rest obtained from reference TRBV5-1 and TRBJ1-6, is as follows: KAGVTQTPRYLIKTRGQQVTLSCSPISGHRSVSWYQQTPGQGLQFLFEYFSETQRNKGNFPGRFSGRQFSNSRSEMNVSTLELGDSALYLCASSRDDGRSSPLHFGNGTRLTVT.

This clonotype was counted a few times. This rearrangement joins TRBV4-3 to TRBJ2-1; no clear D gene. The CDR3 has 14 residues. Germline assignment: CDR1 LGHNA and CDR2 YSLEER. V was trimmed by 4 bases and J by 10 bases, leaving 17 bases between them. CDR3 protein: CASSRSPGVLEQFF. The CDR3 DNA follows: TGCGCCAGCAGCCGGTCACCTGGGGTTCTCGAGCAGTTCTTC.

Many counts were recorded for this clonotype. The rearrangement uses TRBV6-2 or TRBV6-3 and TRBJ2-1; 8 nucleotides line up with TRBD2. This CDR3 is built from 16 residues. Germline V gives CDR1 MNHEY, CDR2 SVGEGT. V was clipped by 5 bases and J by 1 base; unmatched bases: 7. CDR3 in amino acids: CASSARGGSSYNEQFF. CDR3 nucleotides: TGTGCCAGCAGTGCCCGGGGGGGTAGTTCCTACAATGAGCAGTTCTTC.

J is TRBJ2-5 and V is TRBV2; 12 bases map to TRBD1. With V trimmed by 1 base and J by 6 bases, 9 bases remained unmatched. Germline V CDR1 and CDR2: SNHLY, FYNNEI. The CDR3 is made up of 17 amino acids. The CDR3 sequence is CASSEGFAGQGAQTQYF. DNA of the CDR3: TGTGCCAGCAGTGAAGGGTTCGCGGGACAGGGGGCACAGACCCAGTACTTC.

The chain joins TRBV12-3 or TRBV12-4 to TRBJ1-1; 7 bases fit TRBD1. The CDR3 consists of 14 residues. The V segment lost 6 bases and the J segment 0 bases; nucleotides outside the gene matches: 4. The CDR3 reads CASRGQRLNTEAFF. Here the CDR3 DNA reads TGTGCCAGCAGGGGACAGAGATTGAACACTGAAGCTTTCTTT.